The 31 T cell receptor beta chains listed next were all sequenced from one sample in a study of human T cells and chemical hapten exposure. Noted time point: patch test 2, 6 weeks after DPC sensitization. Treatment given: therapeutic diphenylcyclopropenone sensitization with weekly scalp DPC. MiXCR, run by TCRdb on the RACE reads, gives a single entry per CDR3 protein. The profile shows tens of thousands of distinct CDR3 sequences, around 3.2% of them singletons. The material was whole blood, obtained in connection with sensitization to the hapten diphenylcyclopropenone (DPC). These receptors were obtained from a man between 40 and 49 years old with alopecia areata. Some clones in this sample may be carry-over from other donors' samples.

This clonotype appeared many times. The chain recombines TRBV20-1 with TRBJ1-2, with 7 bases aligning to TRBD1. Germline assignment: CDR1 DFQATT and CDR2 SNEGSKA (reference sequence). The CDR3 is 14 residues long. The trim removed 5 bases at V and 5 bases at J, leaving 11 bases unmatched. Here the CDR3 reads CSAFDEDRSYGYTF. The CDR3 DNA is TGCAGTGCTTTCGACGAGGACAGGAGTTATGGCTACACCTTC.

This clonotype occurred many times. Written as DNA, the CDR3 is TGTGCCAGCAGCGCCTGGGACCGTTACGAGCAGTACTTC. It translates to CASSAWDRYEQYF. The chain has TRBV27 and TRBJ2-7, with D tentatively TRBD1 or TRBD2 (5 bases each). The length of the CDR3 is 13 residues. Germline V gene sequence: CDR1 MNHEY, CDR2 SMNVEV (reference sequence). Between the trimmed V and J ends, which lost 6 bases and 4 bases, there was a span of 13 bases.

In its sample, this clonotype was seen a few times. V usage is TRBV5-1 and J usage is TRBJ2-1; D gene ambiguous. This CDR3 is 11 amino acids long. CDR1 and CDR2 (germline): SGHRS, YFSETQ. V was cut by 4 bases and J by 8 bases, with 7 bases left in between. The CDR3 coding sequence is TGCGCCAGCAGCCTCCTGTATGAGCAGTTCTTC. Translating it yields CASSLLYEQFF.

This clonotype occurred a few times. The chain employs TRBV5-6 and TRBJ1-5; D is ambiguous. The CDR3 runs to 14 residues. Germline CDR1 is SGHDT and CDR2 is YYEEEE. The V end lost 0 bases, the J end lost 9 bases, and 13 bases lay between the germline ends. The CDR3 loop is CASSLGRNFGPQHF. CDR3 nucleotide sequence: TGTGCCAGCAGCTTGGGCCGCAACTTTGGGCCCCAGCATTTT.

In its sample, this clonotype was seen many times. CDR3 sequence reads: CASSSGAPSTEAFF. In DNA form, the CDR3 reads TGCGCCAGCAGCTCCGGGGCCCCTTCCACTGAAGCTTTCTTT. J is TRBJ1-1 and V is TRBV5-1; D is possibly TRBD1 (5 bases). The V and J ends lost 3 bases and 4 bases respectively, with 13 bases between them. CDR3 length: 14 residues. The germline V gene has CDR1 SGHRS and CDR2 YFSETQ.

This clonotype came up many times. CDR3 amino acids: CASTGGSWRPTETQYF. CDR3 DNA sequence: TGTGCCAGCACCGGGGGGTCCTGGCGCCCCACGGAGACCCAGTACTTC. This chain connects TRBV6-1 to TRBJ2-5; 7 bases are shared with TRBD2. CDR3 size: 16 residues. The germline gives CDR1 MNHNS, CDR2 SASEGT. V gave up 7 bases and J gave up 5 bases; unmatched junction bases: 16.

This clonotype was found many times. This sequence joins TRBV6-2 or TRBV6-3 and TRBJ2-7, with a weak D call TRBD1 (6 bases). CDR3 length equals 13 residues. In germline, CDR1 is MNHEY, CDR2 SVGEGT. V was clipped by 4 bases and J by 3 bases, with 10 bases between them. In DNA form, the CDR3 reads TGTGCCAGCAGTTCCCTGGACAGCTACGAGCAGTACTTC. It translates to CASSSLDSYEQYF.

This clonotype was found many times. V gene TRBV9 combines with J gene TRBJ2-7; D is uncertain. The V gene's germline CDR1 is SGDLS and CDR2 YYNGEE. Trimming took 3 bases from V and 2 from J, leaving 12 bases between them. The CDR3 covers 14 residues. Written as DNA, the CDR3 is TGTGCCAGCAGCGCTGGACCTACAGCCTACGAGCAGTACTTC. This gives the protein CASSAGPTAYEQYF.

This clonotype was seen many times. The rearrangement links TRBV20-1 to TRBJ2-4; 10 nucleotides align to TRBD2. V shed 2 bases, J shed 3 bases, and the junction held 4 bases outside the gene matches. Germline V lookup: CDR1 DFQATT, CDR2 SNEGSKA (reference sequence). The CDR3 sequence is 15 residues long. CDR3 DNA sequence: TGCAGTGCTAGATTCCGGACTAGCGGCAAAAACATTCAGTACTTC. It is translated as CSARFRTSGKNIQYF.

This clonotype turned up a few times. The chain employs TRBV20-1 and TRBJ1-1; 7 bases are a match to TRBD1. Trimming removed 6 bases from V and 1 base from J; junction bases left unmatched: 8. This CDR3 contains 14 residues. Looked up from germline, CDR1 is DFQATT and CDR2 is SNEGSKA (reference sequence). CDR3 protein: CSARSGTANTEAFF. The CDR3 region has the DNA TGCAGTGCCAGAAGTGGGACAGCGAACACTGAAGCTTTCTTT.

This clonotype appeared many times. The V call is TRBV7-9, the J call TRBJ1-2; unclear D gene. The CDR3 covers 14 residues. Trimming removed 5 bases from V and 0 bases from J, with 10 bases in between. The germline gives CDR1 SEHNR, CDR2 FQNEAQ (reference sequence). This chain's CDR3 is CASSRRISNYGYTF. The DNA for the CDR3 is TGTGCCAGCAGCCGACGGATATCTAACTATGGCTACACCTTC.

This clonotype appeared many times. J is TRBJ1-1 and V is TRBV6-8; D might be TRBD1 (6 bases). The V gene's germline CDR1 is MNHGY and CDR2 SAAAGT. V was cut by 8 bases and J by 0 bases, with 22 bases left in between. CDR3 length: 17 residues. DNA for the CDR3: TGTGCCAGCCCACGACAGGCCCCATTCGTCATGAACACTGAAGCTTTCTTT. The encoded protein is CASPRQAPFVMNTEAFF.

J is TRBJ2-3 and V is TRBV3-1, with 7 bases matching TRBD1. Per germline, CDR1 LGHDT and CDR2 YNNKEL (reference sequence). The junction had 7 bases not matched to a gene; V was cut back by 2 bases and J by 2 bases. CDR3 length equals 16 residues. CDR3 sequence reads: CASSQRTGSPTDTQYF. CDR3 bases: TGTGCCAGCAGCCAAAGGACAGGATCTCCCACAGATACGCAGTATTTT.

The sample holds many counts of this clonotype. As DNA, the CDR3 is TGTGCCAGCAGCTTCGGCTTGGACAGCCACGAGCAGTACTTC. This gives the protein CASSFGLDSHEQYF. The chain joins TRBV7-2 to TRBJ2-7, with D maybe TRBD1 (6 bases). Germline V gene sequence: CDR1 SGHTA, CDR2 FQGNSA. Deletions cut 3 bases from V and 5 bases from J, with 14 bases between. The CDR3 extends over 14 amino acids.

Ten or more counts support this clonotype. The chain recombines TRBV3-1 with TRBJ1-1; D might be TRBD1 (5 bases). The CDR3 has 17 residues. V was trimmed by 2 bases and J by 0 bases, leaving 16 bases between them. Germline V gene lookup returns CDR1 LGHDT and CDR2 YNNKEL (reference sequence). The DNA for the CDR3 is TGTGCCAGCAGCCAACAAAGTTGGGGGATTCTGAACACTGAAGCTTTCTTT. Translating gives CASSQQSWGILNTEAFF.

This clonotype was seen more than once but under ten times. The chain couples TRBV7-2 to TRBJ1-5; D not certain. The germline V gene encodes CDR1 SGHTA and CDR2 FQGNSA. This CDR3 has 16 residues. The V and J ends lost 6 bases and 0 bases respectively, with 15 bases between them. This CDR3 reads CASSSRGDISNQPQHF. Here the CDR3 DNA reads TGTGCCAGCAGTTCAAGAGGTGACATTAGCAATCAGCCCCAGCATTTT.

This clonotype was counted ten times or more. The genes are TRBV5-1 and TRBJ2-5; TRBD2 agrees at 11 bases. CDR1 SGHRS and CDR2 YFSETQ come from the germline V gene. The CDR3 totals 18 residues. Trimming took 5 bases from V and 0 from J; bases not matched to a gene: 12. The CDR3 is CASSSGTSGSLYQETQYF. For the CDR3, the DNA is TGCGCCAGCAGTTCCGGGACTAGCGGATCTTTGTACCAAGAGACCCAGTACTTC. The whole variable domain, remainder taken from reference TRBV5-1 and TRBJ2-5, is KAGVTQTPRYLIKTRGQQVTLSCSPISGHRSVSWYQQTPGQGLQFLFEYFSETQRNKGNFPGRFSGRQFSNSRSEMNVSTLELGDSALYLCASSSGTSGSLYQETQYFGPGTRLLVL.

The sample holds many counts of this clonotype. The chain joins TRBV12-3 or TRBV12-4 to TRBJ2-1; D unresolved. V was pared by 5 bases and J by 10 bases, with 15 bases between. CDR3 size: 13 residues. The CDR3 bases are TGTGCCAGCAGTGTAAAGGCCCTTCTGGAGCAGTTCTTC. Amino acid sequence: CASSVKALLEQFF.

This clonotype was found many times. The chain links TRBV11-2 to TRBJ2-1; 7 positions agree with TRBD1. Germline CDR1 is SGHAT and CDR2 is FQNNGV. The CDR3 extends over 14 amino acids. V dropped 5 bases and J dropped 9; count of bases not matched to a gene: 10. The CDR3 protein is CASSVSRDSPEQFF. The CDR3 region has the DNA TGTGCCAGCAGCGTCAGCCGGGACAGCCCTGAGCAGTTCTTC.

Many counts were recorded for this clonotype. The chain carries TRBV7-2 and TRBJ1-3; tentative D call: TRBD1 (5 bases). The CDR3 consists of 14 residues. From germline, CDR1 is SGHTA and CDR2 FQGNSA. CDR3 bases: TGTGCAGAAGGGGAGGAATGGTCCGGAAACACCATATATTTT. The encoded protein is CAEGEEWSGNTIYF.

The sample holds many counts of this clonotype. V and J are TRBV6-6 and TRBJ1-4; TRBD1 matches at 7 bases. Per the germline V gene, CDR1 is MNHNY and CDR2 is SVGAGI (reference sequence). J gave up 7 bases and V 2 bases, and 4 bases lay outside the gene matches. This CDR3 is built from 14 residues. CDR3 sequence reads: CASSYRGQVEKLFF. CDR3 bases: TGTGCCAGCAGTTACAGGGGGCAGGTTGAAAAACTGTTTTTT.

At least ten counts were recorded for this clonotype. CDR3 DNA: TGTGCCAGCAGCAGGGACTTGACTAGCACAGATACGCAGTATTTT. Its translation is CASSRDLTSTDTQYF. The genes are TRBV7-2 and TRBJ2-3; perhaps TRBD2 as D (6 bases). The CDR3 runs to 15 residues. Deletions cut 5 bases from V and 0 bases from J, with 12 bases between. Germline CDR1 is SGHTA and CDR2 is FQGNSA.

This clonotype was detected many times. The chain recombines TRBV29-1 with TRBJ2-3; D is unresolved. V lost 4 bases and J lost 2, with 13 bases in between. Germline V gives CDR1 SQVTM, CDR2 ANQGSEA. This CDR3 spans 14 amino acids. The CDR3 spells CSVGWDRDTDTQYF. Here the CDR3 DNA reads TGCAGCGTTGGATGGGATAGAGACACAGATACGCAGTATTTT.

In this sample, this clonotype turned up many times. This CDR3 reads CSARAPGLAWEQYF. The CDR3 coding sequence is TGCAGTGCTAGGGCACCGGGACTAGCTTGGGAGCAGTACTTC. The V call is TRBV20-1, the J call TRBJ2-7; 9 bases are shared with TRBD2. V was clipped by 3 bases and J by 7 bases; unmatched bases: 10. This CDR3 is 14 amino acids long. Looked up from germline, CDR1 is DFQATT and CDR2 is SNEGSKA (reference sequence).

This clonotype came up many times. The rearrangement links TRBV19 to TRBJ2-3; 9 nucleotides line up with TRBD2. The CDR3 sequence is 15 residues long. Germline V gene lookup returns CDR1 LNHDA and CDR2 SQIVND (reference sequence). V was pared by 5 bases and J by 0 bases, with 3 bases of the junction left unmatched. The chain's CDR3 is CASSVTSGSTDTQYF. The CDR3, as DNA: TGTGCCAGTAGTGTGACTAGCGGAAGCACAGATACGCAGTATTTT.

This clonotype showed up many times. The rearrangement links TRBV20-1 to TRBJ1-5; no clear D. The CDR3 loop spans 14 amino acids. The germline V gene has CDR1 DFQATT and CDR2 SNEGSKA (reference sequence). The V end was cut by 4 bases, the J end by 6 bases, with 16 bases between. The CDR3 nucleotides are TGCAGTGCTAAGGACCTCACAGCTTCTCAGCCCCAGCATTTT. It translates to CSAKDLTASQPQHF.

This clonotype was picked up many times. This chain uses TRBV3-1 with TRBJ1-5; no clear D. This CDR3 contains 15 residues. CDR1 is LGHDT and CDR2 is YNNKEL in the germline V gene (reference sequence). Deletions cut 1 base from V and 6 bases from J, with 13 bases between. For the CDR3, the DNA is TGTGCCAGCAGCCAAGGTCCTTCTGCAAGTCAGCCCCAGCATTTT. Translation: CASSQGPSASQPQHF.

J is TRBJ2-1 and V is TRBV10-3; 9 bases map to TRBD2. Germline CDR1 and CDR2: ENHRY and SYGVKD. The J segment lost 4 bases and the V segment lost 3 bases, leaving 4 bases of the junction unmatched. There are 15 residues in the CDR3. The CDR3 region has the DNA TGTGCCATCAGTGACGCGGGAGGGTCATACAATGAGCAGTTCTTC. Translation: CAISDAGGSYNEQFF.

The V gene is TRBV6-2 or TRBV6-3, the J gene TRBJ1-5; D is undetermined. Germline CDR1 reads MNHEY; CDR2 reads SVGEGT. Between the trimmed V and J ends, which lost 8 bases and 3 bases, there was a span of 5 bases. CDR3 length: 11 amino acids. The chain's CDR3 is CASGNNQPQHF. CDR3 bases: TGTGCCAGCGGCAACAATCAGCCCCAGCATTTT.

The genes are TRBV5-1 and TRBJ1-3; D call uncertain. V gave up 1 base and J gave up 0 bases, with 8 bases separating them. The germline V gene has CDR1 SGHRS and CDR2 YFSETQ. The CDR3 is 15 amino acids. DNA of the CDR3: TGCGCCAGCAGCTTGAATAGGAACTCTGGAAACACCATATATTTT. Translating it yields CASSLNRNSGNTIYF.

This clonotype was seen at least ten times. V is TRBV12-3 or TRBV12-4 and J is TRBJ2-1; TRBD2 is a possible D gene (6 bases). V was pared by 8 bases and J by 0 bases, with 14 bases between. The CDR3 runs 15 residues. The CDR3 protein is CASAASGSSYNEQFF. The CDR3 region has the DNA TGTGCCAGCGCGGCCTCCGGGAGCTCCTACAATGAGCAGTTCTTC.